Shown below are 4 T cell receptor beta chains from a single sample sequenced in a study of T-cell memory formation after mild COVID-19. TCRdb processed the 5' RACE reads anew with MiXCR; each CDR3 protein has one entry. The sample has 110,000 or so distinct CDR3 sequences; roughly a sixth are singletons. Sequenced sample: PBMCs or a T cell subset sorted from them (not recorded which). The origin of the receptors is a man between 18 and 29 years old who had mild COVID-19 (a few samples of this study predate the infection). Cell type and time point are not known.

This clonotype was detected only a few times. The chain carries TRBV12-3 or TRBV12-4 and TRBJ1-5; 7 bases line up with TRBD1. CDR3 size: 14 residues. J lost 2 bases, V lost 6 bases, and 4 bases had no gene match. CDR3 protein: CASSLTGGNQPQHF. In DNA form, the CDR3 reads TGTGCCAGCAGCCTAACAGGGGGCAATCAGCCCCAGCATTTT.

V is TRBV27 and J is TRBJ1-2; 7 bases match TRBD1. This CDR3 is built from 14 residues. Trimming took 2 bases from V and 4 from J; bases not matched to a gene: 4. Germline-derived CDR1 and CDR2 are MNHEY and SMNVEV (reference sequence). The CDR3 loop is CASSLTGVGYGYTF. The CDR3 bases are TGTGCCAGCAGTTTAACAGGGGTGGGCTATGGCTACACCTTC.

This clonotype was seen more than once but under ten times. This chain connects TRBV27 to TRBJ2-1, with D perhaps matching TRBD1 (5 bases). The ends were cut back, 3 bases at V and 7 bases at J, with 10 bases in the middle. CDR1 MNHEY and CDR2 SMNVEV come from the germline V gene (reference sequence). The CDR3 is 13 amino acids. CDR3 amino acids: CASSFQGWNEQFF. In nucleotides, the CDR3 is TGTGCCAGCAGTTTTCAGGGATGGAATGAGCAGTTCTTC.

The chain links TRBV20-1 to TRBJ2-5; 13 bases are shared with TRBD2. V shed 6 bases and J 0 bases; nucleotides not matched to a gene: 4. The CDR3 runs 15 residues. From germline, CDR1 is DFQATT and CDR2 SNEGSKA (reference sequence). The CDR3 sequence is CSAQLAGGNQETQYF. The DNA of the CDR3 is TGCAGTGCCCAACTAGCGGGGGGGAACCAAGAGACCCAGTACTTC.